This TCR beta chain was sequenced in a study of patients and donors after allogeneic stem cell transplantation. TCRdb analysed the RT-PCR reads with MiXCR anew, one entry per CDR3 protein. The sample includes 400,000 to 500,000 distinct CDR3 sequences, roughly 16% of them seen just once. The CDR3 extends over 16 amino acids. Trimming stripped 3 bases from V and 0 bases from J, with 12 bases between. Looked up from germline, CDR1 is MNHNS and CDR2 is SASEGT. This clonotype was seen a few times. The source material was blood, either unsorted or a sorted T cell fraction (not recorded which). The rearrangement joins TRBV6-1 to TRBJ1-3, with D maybe TRBD1 (5 bases). This clonotype originated in a human donor who was either an allogeneic HSCT recipient or a stem cell or donor lymphocyte infusion donor (not recorded which). It is not recorded whose cells these are; they may come from a transplant donor. In DNA, the CDR3 is TGTGCCAGCAGTGATCGACAGAGTCGCTCTGGAAACACCATATATTTT. Residues: CASSDRQSRSGNTIYF.